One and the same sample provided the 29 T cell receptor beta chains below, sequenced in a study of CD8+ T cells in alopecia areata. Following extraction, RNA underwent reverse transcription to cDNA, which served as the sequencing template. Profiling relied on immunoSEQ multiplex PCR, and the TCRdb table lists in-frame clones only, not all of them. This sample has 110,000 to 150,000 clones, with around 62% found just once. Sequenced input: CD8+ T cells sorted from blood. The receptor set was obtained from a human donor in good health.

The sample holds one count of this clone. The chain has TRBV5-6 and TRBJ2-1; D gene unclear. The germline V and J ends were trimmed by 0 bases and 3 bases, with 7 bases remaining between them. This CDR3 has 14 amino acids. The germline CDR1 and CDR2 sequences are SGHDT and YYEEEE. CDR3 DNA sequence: TGTGCCAGCAGCTTGGCGAGGAACTACAATGAGCAGTTCTTC. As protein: CASSLARNYNEQFF. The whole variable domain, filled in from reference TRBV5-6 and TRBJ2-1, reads DAGVTQSPTHLIKTRGQQVTLRCSPKSGHDTVSWYQQALGQGPQFIFQYYEEEERQRGNFPDRFSGHQFPNYSSELNVNALLLGDSALYLCASSLARNYNEQFFGPGTRLTVL.

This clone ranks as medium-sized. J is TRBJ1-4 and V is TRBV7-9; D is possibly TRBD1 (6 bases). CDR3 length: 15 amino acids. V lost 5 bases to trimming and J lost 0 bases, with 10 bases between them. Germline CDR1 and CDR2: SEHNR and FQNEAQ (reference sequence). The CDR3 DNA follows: TGTGCCAGCAGCGGGACACCGTCAACTAATGAAAAACTGTTTTTT. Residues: CASSGTPSTNEKLFF. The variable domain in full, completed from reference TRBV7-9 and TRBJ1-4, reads DTGVSQNPRHKITKRGQNVTFRCDPISEHNRLYWYRQTLGQGPEFLTYFQNEAQLEKSRLLSDRFSAERPKGSFSTLEIQRTEQGDSAMYLCASSGTPSTNEKLFFGSGTQLSVL.

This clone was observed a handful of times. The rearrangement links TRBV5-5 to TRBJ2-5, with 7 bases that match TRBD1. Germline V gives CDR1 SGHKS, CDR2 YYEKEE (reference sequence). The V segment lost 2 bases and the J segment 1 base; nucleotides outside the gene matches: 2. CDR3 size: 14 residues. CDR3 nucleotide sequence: TGTGCCAGCAGCTTTGGGGACAGCCAAGAGACCCAGTACTTC. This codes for CASSFGDSQETQYF.

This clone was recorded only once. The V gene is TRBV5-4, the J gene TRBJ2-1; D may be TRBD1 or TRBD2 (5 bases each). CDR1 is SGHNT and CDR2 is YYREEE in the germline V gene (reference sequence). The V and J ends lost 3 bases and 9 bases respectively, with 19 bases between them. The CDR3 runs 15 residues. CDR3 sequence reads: CASSYWGRDPSEQFF. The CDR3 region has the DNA TGTGCCAGCAGCTACTGGGGTAGGGACCCAAGTGAGCAGTTCTTC.

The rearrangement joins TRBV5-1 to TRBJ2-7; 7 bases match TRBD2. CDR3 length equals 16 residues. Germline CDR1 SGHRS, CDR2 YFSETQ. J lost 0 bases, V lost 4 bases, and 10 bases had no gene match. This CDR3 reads CASSITPSGSSYEQYF. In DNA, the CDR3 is TGCGCCAGCAGCATTACTCCTAGCGGTAGCTCCTACGAGCAGTACTTC.

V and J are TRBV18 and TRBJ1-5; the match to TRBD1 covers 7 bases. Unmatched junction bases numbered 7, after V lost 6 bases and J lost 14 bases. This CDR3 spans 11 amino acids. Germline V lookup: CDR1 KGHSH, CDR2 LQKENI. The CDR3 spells CASSSDRVKHF. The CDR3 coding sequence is TGTGCCAGCTCGTCCGACAGGGTGAAGCATTTT.

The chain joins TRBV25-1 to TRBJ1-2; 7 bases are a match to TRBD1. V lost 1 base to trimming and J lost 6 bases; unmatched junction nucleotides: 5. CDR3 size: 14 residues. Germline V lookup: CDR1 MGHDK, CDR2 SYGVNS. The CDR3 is CASSESEGADGYTF. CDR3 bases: TGTGCCAGCAGTGAATCTGAGGGGGCGGATGGCTACACCTTC.

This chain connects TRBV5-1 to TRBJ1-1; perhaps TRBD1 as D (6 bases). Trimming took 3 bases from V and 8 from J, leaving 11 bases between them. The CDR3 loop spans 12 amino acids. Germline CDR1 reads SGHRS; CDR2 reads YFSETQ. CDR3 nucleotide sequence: TGCGCCAGCAGCTCTCTTGGACAGGAAGCTTTCTTT. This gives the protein CASSSLGQEAFF.

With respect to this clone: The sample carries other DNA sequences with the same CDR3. The CDR3 DNA reads as TGTGCCTGGAGTGCGGGGACAGGGGGGTACGAGCAGTACTTC. This encodes CAWSAGTGGYEQYF. The chain has TRBV30 and TRBJ2-7, with 11 bases lining up with TRBD1. J gave up 4 bases and V 1 base, and 3 bases lay outside the gene matches. CDR3 length equals 14 residues. Per germline, CDR1 GTSNPN and CDR2 SVGIG (reference sequence).

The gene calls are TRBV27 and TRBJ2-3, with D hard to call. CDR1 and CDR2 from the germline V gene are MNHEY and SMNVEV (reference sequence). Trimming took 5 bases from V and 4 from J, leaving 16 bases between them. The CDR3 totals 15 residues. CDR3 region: CASSTPFSSSDTQYF. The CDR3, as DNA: TGTGCCAGCAGTACCCCATTTAGCAGCTCAGATACGCAGTATTTT.

The DNA for the CDR3 is TGTGCCAGCAGCCCCACCGGCGGAGATCAGGGCATTCAGTACTTC. Residues: CASSPTGGDQGIQYF. V is TRBV9 and J is TRBJ2-4; D may be TRBD1 (5 bases). CDR1 is SGDLS and CDR2 is YYNGEE in the germline V gene. V gave up 4 bases and J gave up 9 bases, with 20 bases separating them. The CDR3 covers 15 residues.

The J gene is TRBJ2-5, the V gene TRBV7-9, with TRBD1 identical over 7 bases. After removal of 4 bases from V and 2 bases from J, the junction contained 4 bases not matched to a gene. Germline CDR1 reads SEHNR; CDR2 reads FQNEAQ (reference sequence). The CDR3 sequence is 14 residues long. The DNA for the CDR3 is TGTGCCAGCAGCTCCGACAGGGTACAAGAGACCCAGTACTTC. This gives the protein CASSSDRVQETQYF.

This chain's CDR3 is CSVAFGAKNTEAFF. The CDR3 DNA reads as TGCAGCGTTGCTTTCGGGGCTAAGAACACTGAAGCTTTCTTT. This chain joins TRBV29-1 and TRBJ1-1, with D maybe TRBD1 (5 bases). The CDR3 totals 14 residues. CDR1 is SQVTM and CDR2 is ANQGSEA in the germline V gene. Trimming stripped 4 bases from V and 1 base from J, with 13 bases between. The whole variable domain, filled in from reference TRBV29-1 and TRBJ1-1, reads SAVISQKPSRDICQRGTSLTIQCQVDSQVTMMFWYRQQPGQSLTLIATANQGSEATYESGFVIDKFPISRPNLTFSTLTVSNMSPEDSSIYLCSVAFGAKNTEAFFGQGTRLTVV.

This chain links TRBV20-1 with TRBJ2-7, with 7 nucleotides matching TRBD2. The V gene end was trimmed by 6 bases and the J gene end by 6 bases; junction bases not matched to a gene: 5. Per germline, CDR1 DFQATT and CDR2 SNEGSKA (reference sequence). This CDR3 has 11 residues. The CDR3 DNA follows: TGCAGTGCAAGCCCGGGGGGCGAGCAGTACTTC. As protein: CSASPGGEQYF.

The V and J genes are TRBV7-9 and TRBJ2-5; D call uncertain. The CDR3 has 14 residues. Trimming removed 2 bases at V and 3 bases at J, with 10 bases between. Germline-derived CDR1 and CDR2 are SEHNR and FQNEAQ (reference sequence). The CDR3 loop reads CASSLRTLEETQYF. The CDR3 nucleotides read TGTGCCAGCAGCTTACGTACCCTTGAAGAGACCCAGTACTTC.

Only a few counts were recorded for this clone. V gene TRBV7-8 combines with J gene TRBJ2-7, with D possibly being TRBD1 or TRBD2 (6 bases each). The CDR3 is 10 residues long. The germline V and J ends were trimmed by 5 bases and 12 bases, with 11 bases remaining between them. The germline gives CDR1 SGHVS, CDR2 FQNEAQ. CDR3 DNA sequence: TGTGCCAGCAGCCCGGGGGCGGGGTACTTC. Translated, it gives CASSPGAGYF.

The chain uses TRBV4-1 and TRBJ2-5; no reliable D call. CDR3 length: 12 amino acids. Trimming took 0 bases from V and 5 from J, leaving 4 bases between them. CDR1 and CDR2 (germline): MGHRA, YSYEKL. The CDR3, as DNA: TGCGCCAGCAGCCAAGATATGGAGACCCAGTACTTC. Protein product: CASSQDMETQYF.

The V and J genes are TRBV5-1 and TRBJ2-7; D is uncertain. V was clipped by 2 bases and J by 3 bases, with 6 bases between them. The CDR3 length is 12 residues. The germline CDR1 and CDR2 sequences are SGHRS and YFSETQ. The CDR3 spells CASSFGGYEQYF. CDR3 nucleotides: TGCGCCAGCAGCTTCGGCGGCTACGAGCAGTACTTC.

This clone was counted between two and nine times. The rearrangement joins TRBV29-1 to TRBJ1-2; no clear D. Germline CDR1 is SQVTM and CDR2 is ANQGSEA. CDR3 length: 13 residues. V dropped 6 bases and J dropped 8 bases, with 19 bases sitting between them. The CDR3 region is CSVRDGGGGGYTF. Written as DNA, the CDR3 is TGCAGCGTCCGCGATGGTGGCGGAGGAGGCTACACCTTC.

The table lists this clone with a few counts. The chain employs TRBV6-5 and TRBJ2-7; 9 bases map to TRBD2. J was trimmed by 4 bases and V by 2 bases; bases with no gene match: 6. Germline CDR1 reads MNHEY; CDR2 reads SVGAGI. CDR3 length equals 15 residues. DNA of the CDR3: TGTGCCAGCAGTTACGGGGCTAGCGGGAAATACGAGCAGTACTTC. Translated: CASSYGASGKYEQYF.

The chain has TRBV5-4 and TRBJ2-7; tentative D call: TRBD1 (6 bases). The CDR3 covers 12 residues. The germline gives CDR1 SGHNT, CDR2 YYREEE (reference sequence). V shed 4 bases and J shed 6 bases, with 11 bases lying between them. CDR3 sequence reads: CASSIQGSEQYF. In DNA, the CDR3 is TGTGCCAGCAGCATCCAGGGGTCCGAGCAGTACTTC.

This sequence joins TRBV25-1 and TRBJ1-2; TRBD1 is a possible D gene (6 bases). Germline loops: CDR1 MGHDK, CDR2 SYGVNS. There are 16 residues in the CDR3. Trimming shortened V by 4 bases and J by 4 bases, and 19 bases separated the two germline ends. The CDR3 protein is CASSVSTGGGIYGYTF. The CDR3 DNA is TGTGCCAGCAGTGTATCCACCGGGGGCGGGATCTATGGCTACACCTTC.

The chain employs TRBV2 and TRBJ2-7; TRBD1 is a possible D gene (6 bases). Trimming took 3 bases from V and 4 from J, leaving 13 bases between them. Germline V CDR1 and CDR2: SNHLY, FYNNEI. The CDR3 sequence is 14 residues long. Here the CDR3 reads CASSDWGRTYEQYF. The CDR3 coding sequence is TGTGCCAGCAGTGATTGGGGGCGGACATACGAGCAGTACTTC.

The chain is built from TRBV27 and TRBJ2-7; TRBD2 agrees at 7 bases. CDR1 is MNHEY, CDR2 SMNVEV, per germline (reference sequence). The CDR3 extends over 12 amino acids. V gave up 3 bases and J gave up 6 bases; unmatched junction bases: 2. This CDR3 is CASSLSGGEQYF. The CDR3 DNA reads TGTGCCAGCAGTTTGTCGGGGGGCGAGCAGTACTTC.

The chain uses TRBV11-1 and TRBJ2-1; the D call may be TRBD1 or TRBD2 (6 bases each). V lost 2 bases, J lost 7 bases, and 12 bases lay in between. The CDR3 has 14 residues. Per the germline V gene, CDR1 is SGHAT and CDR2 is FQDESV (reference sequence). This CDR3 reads CASSLTGGANEQFF. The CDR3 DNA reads TGTGCCAGCAGCTTAACCGGGGGCGCGAATGAGCAGTTCTTC.

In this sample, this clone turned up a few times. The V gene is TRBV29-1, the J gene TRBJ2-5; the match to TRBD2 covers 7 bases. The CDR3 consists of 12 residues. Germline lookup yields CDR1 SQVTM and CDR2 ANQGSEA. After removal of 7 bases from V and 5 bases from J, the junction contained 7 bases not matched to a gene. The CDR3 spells CSGLQRDETQYF. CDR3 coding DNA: TGCAGCGGTTTACAGCGGGACGAGACCCAGTACTTC.

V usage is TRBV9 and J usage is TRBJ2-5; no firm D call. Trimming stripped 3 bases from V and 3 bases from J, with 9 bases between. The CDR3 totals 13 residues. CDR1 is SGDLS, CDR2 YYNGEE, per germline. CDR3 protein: CASSDSLEETQYF. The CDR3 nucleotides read TGTGCCAGCAGCGATTCGTTGGAAGAGACCCAGTACTTC.

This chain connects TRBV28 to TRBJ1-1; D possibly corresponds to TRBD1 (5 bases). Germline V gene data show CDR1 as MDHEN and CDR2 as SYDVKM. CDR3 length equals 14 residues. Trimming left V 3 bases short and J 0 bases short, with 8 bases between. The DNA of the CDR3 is TGTGCCAGCAGTTTGGCGACAGTGAACACTGAAGCTTTCTTT. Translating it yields CASSLATVNTEAFF.

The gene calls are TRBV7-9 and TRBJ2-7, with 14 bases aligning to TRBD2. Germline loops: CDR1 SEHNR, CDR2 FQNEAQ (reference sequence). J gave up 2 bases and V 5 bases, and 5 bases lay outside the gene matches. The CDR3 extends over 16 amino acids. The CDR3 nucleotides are TGTGCCAGCAGCGCCACGGGACTAGCGGGAGCCTACGAGCAGTACTTC. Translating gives CASSATGLAGAYEQYF.